The 18 T cell receptor beta chains reported below all come from one sample, sequenced in a study of blood T cell repertoires in COVID-19. Some clones are missing from TCRdb's copy, which holds only in-frame ones; the method was immunoSEQ multiplex PCR. The sample lists under 200,000 clones; approximately 85% were seen once. The sequencing sample was made of peripheral blood. These receptors came from a woman aged 80 or over with COVID-19, enrolled during active disease.

The CDR3, as DNA: TGTGCCAGCAGCGTACGGGGGGCGTACAATGAGCAGTTCTTC. Translating gives CASSVRGAYNEQFF. This sequence joins TRBV9 and TRBJ2-1; possibly TRBD2 for D (7 bases). The germline V gene encodes CDR1 SGDLS and CDR2 YYNGEE. Trimming pared 1 base from V and 4 bases from J, leaving 9 bases between. The CDR3 has 14 residues.

This chain joins TRBV6-5 and TRBJ2-1; TRBD2 matches at 10 bases. This CDR3 has 15 residues. V lost 6 bases to trimming and J lost 2 bases; unmatched junction nucleotides: 4. Germline-derived CDR1 and CDR2 are MNHEY and SVGAGI. The CDR3, as DNA: TGTGCCAGCAGGGAGCTAGCGGGGGCCTACAATGAGCAGTTCTTC. The encoded protein is CASRELAGAYNEQFF.

This chain uses TRBV19 with TRBJ1-2; no firm D call. V was shortened by 2 bases and J by 0 bases, with 13 bases between the two germline ends. Germline V gives CDR1 LNHDA, CDR2 SQIVND (reference sequence). The CDR3 runs to 16 residues. CDR3 sequence reads: CASSIYGRGTNYGYTF. Written as DNA, the CDR3 is TGTGCCAGTAGTATATACGGAAGAGGGACTAACTATGGCTACACCTTC.

This clone was recorded a few times. V usage is TRBV11-2 and J usage is TRBJ1-5; a possible D gene is TRBD1 (6 bases). CDR3 length: 13 amino acids. V was trimmed by 4 bases and J by 8 bases, leaving 12 bases between them. CDR1 is SGHAT and CDR2 is FQNNGV in the germline V gene. The CDR3 loop is CASSWGLDKPQHF. The CDR3 nucleotides read TGTGCCAGCAGCTGGGGGCTGGATAAGCCCCAGCATTTT. The variable domain in full, with the rest retrieved from reference TRBV11-2 and TRBJ1-5, is EAGVAQSPRYKIIEKRQSVAFWCNPISGHATLYWYQQILGQGPKLLIQFQNNGVVDDSQLPKDRFSAERLKGVDSTLKIQPAKLEDSAVYLCASSWGLDKPQHFGDGTRLSIL.

This chain links TRBV5-4 with TRBJ1-5, with 9 bases fitting TRBD1. The V gene end was trimmed by 4 bases and the J gene end by 0 bases; junction bases not matched to a gene: 2. Germline lookup yields CDR1 SGHNT and CDR2 YYREEE (reference sequence). The CDR3 has 15 residues. The CDR3 DNA is TGTGCCAGCAGCATACAGGGGGCTAGCAATCAGCCCCAGCATTTT. Its protein product is CASSIQGASNQPQHF.

This clone was recorded a few times. The chain employs TRBV2 and TRBJ2-1; D uncertain. Germline-derived CDR1 and CDR2 are SNHLY and FYNNEI. Trimming took 7 bases from V and 3 from J, leaving 7 bases between them. The CDR3 loop spans 12 amino acids. CDR3 residues: CASTQRYNEQFF. As DNA, the CDR3 is TGTGCCAGCACGCAGCGCTACAATGAGCAGTTCTTC.

V is TRBV30 and J is TRBJ2-2, with D possibly being TRBD1 (5 bases). V was clipped by 2 bases and J by 6 bases, with 7 bases between them. Germline CDR1 and CDR2: GTSNPN and SVGIG (reference sequence). The CDR3 consists of 12 residues. CDR3 region: CAWSLQAGELFF. The DNA for the CDR3 is TGTGCCTGGAGTCTACAGGCCGGGGAGCTGTTTTTT.

The chain couples TRBV6-5 to TRBJ2-5; TRBD1 matches at 8 bases. After removal of 7 bases from V and 3 bases from J, the junction contained 1 base not matched to a gene. CDR3 length: 12 amino acids. Germline values: CDR1 MNHEY, CDR2 SVGAGI. CDR3 region: CASKDREETQYF. CDR3 nucleotide sequence: TGTGCCAGCAAGGACAGGGAAGAGACCCAGTACTTC.

The chain joins TRBV27 to TRBJ1-6, with 9 nucleotides matching TRBD1. Germline loops: CDR1 MNHEY, CDR2 SMNVEV (reference sequence). This CDR3 is 16 amino acids long. Trimming at V came to 6 bases and at J to 7 bases, leaving 10 bases not matched to a gene. This CDR3 is CASSPGQGRWNSPLHF. The CDR3 DNA reads as TGTGCCAGCAGCCCGGGACAGGGAAGGTGGAATTCACCCCTCCACTTT.

The chain combines TRBV15 with TRBJ1-2; D is perhaps TRBD1 (6 bases). The ends were cut back, 5 bases at V and 10 bases at J, with 20 bases in the middle. The CDR3 contains 14 residues. CDR1 is LNHNV and CDR2 is YYDKDF in the germline V gene (reference sequence). The CDR3 region is CATSGRHRTEDYTF. CDR3 coding DNA: TGTGCCACCAGCGGAAGACATAGGACAGAGGACTACACCTTC.

This clone appeared a single time. This rearrangement joins TRBV3-1 (or the pseudogene TRBV3-2) to TRBJ2-7, with 7 bases aligning to TRBD1. Germline values: CDR1 LGHDT, CDR2 YNNKEL (reference sequence). This CDR3 has 16 amino acids. V shed 0 bases, J shed 2 bases, and the junction held 7 bases outside the gene matches. The DNA of the CDR3 is TGTGCCAGCAGCCAAGATCTTAACAGGGGTCCCTACGAGCAGTACTTC. It is translated as CASSQDLNRGPYEQYF.

The chain joins TRBV10-3 to TRBJ2-5, with D perhaps TRBD2 (6 bases). This CDR3 has 16 residues. CDR1 is ENHRY, CDR2 SYGVKD, per germline. Trimming removed 0 bases from V and 0 bases from J, with 11 bases in between. The CDR3 sequence is CAISESTSPYQETQYF. The CDR3 bases are TGTGCCATCAGTGAGTCCACTAGCCCTTACCAAGAGACCCAGTACTTC.

The V and J genes are TRBV3-1 (or the pseudogene TRBV3-2) and TRBJ1-2, with unresolved D. Germline-derived CDR1 and CDR2 are LGHDT and YNNKEL (reference sequence). Trimming removed 0 bases at V and 6 bases at J, with 8 bases between. The CDR3 runs to 13 residues. The CDR3 bases are TGTGCCAGCAGCCAAGAAGGACTTCATGGCTACACCTTC. It translates to CASSQEGLHGYTF.

The CDR3: CAWSAGYGYGYTF. The CDR3 DNA sequence: TGTGCCTGGAGCGCCGGGTATGGCTATGGCTACACCTTC. The chain recombines TRBV30 with TRBJ1-2; unclear D gene. Germline loops: CDR1 GTSNPN, CDR2 SVGIG (reference sequence). V was shortened by 3 bases and J by 4 bases, with 12 bases between the two germline ends. CDR3 size: 13 residues.

V usage is TRBV30 and J usage is TRBJ1-1; D not resolved. Germline CDR1 and CDR2: GTSNPN and SVGIG (reference sequence). With 1 base removed from V and 3 bases from J, the gap between germline ends came to 15 bases. The CDR3 extends over 15 amino acids. The CDR3 is CAWSGVGTEDTEAFF. The CDR3 DNA follows: TGTGCCTGGAGTGGCGTGGGAACGGAGGACACTGAAGCTTTCTTT.

The chain combines TRBV7-3 with TRBJ2-3, with 7 bases that match TRBD2. The CDR3 spans 17 residues. V gave up 2 bases and J gave up 5 bases; unmatched junction bases: 13. CDR1 is SGHTA, CDR2 FQGTGA, per germline. In DNA, the CDR3 is TGTGCCAGCAGCTTATTCCCGGGGGGAACTTCACAAGATACGCAGTATTTT. It specifies CASSLFPGGTSQDTQYF. The full variable domain, its missing parts supplied by reference TRBV7-3 and TRBJ2-3, is GAGVSQTPSNKVTEKGKYVELRCDPISGHTALYWYRQSLGQGPEFLIYFQGTGAADDSGLPNDRFFAVRPEGSVSTLKIQRTERGDSAVYLCASSLFPGGTSQDTQYFGPGTRLTVL.

The V call is TRBV19, the J call TRBJ2-1; D may be TRBD2 (6 bases). The V and J ends lost 6 bases and 9 bases respectively, with 21 bases between them. Looked up from germline, CDR1 is LNHDA and CDR2 is SQIVND (reference sequence). The CDR3 has 15 residues. For the CDR3, the DNA is TGTGCCAGTAGGGAATTCCAGGGACTGACGGCTGAGCAGTTCTTC. Its translation is CASREFQGLTAEQFF. Full variable domain (rest looked up from reference TRBV19 and TRBJ2-1): DGGITQSPKYLFRKEGQNVTLSCEQNLNHDAMYWYRQDPGQGLRLIYYSQIVNDFQKGDIAEGYSVSREKKESFPLTVTSAQKNPTAFYLCASREFQGLTAEQFFGPGTRLTVL.

This sequence joins TRBV30 and TRBJ1-6; D might be TRBD1 (6 bases). Germline V gene sequence: CDR1 GTSNPN, CDR2 SVGIG (reference sequence). The CDR3 has 15 amino acids. V shed 0 bases and J shed 8 bases, with 14 bases lying between them. The CDR3 region has the DNA TGTGCCTGGAGTGTACGGAGGGGGGGATATTCACCCCTCCACTTT. This translates into CAWSVRRGGYSPLHF.